Sequencing of this T cell receptor (beta chain) was carried out in a study of blood T cells in healthy people across ages. Sample-barcoded 5' priming and a J-beta primer mix drove a second PCR of roughly 7 to 11 cycles. TCRdb independently ran MiXCR on the 5' RACE reads; one entry per CDR3 protein. The table records 1.5 million to 2 million distinct CDR3 sequences, about 35% of them present only once. Each sample yielded at least 5 micrograms of PBMC total RNA. This CDR3 contains 13 residues. CDR1 SGHAT and CDR2 FQNNGV come from the germline V gene. With regard to this clonotype: This may stem from a read error, because a much larger clone lies one nucleotide away.

This sequence was found in a woman in her thirties in good health. Sequencing used blood. The V call is TRBV11-2, the J call TRBJ2-5; tentatively, D is TRBD2 (6 bases). The DNA for the CDR3 is TGTGTCAGCAGCACGACTAGACAAGAGACCCAGTACTTC. Translated, it gives CVSSTTRQETQYF. The whole variable domain, filled in from reference TRBV11-2 and TRBJ2-5, reads EAGVAQSPRYKIIEKRQSVAFWCNPISGHATLYWYQQILGQGPKLLIQFQNNGVVDDSQLPKDRFSAERLKGVDSTLKIQPAKLEDSAVYLCVSSTTRQETQYFGPGTRLLVL.